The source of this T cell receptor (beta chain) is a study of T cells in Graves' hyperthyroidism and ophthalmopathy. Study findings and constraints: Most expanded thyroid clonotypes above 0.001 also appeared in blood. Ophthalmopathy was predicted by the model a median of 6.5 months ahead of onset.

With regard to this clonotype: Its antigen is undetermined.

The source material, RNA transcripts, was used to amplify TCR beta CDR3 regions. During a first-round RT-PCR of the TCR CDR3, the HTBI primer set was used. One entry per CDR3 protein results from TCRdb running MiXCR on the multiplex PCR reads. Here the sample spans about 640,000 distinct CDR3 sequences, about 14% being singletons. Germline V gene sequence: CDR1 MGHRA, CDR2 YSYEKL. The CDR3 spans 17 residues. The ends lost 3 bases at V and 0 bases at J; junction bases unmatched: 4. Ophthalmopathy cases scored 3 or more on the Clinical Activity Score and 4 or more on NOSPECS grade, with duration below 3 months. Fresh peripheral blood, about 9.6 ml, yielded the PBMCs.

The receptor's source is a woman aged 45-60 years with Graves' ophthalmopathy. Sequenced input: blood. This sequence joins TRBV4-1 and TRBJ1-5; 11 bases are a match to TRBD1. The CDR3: CASSQGDRGSSNQPQHF. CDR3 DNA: TGCGCCAGCAGCCAGGGGGACAGGGGGAGTAGCAATCAGCCCCAGCATTTT.